This TCR beta chain was retrieved from a study of molecular identifiers for immune sequencing clone quantification. Study observations and caveats: Highly expanded clones may be undercounted when identical TCR molecules share barcodes. Clonotypes topping 20 RNA copies carried over 99% of effector molecules but under 1% of naive ones.

The CD8+CD4-CCR7+CD45RA+ phenotype defined the sorted naive CD8 T cells. TCRdb re-derived calls from the PCR reads in MiXCR, one entry per CDR3 protein. The sample shows more than 85,000 distinct CDR3 sequences, 30% to 45% of them seen only once. As to this clonotype: The antigen is not known. A single base separates this from a much larger clone, so it may be a read error.

Germline V gene sequence: CDR1 LNHDA, CDR2 SQIVND (reference sequence). With V trimmed by 6 bases and J by 4 bases, 6 bases remained unmatched. This CDR3 contains 15 residues. The chain carries TRBV19 and TRBJ2-4, with 10 bases matching TRBD2. The source is a human donor in good health. Some libraries in this study had Jurkat cell RNA spiked in. The sample was naive CD8+ T cells from blood, with Jurkat cell RNA spiked in. Subset: FACS-sorted CD8+CD4-CCR7+CD45RA+ naive T cells. The CDR3 coding sequence is TGTGCCAGTAGAGAACTAGCGGGACCTAAAAACATTCAGTACTTC. This gives the protein CASRELAGPKNIQYF. The full variable domain, its missing parts supplied by reference TRBV19 and TRBJ2-4, is DGGITQSPKYLFRKEGQNVTLSCEQNLNHDAMYWYRQDPGQGLRLIYYSQIVNDFQKGDIAEGYSVSREKKESFPLTVTSAQKNPTAFYLCASRELAGPKNIQYFGAGTRLSVL.